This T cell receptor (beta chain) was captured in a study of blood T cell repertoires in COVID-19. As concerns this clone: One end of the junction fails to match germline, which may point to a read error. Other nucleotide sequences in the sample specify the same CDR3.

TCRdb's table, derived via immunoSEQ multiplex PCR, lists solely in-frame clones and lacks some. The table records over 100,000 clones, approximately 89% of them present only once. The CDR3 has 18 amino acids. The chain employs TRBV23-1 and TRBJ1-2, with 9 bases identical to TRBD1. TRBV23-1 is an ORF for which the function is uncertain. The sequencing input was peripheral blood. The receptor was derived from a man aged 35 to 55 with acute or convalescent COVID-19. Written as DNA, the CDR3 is TGTGCCAGCAGTCCAGGGGAAATGCGGGACAGGGTTTTAAATGGCTACACCTTC. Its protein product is CASSPGEMRDRVLNGYTF.